The following is a T cell receptor beta chain sequence with its context. Its antigen is still unknown. Amplification used 60 Vbeta primers and 13 Jbeta primers. Method: immunoSEQ multiplex PCR; TCRdb's copy keeps in-frame clones and lacks some. The repertoire consists of around 210,000 clones, with around 77% occurring once and the leading ten covering less than 3%. The data derive from a study of cytomegalovirus exposure and HLA in healthy donors. Germline-derived CDR1 and CDR2 are SQVTM and ANQGSEA. This CDR3 has 12 residues. Trimming shortened V by 4 bases and J by 1 base, and 7 bases separated the two germline ends. Broader study findings: A likely sequencing artifact accounted for one observed cluster of highly shared sequence variants.

The sequenced material came from PBMCs. The TCR sequence derives from a woman aged 25 to 39 in good health and CMV-seronegative. The chain couples TRBV29-1 to TRBJ1-1, with a possible D match to TRBD1 (5 bases). CDR3 residues: CSVGGTNTEAFF. Written as DNA, the CDR3 is TGCAGCGTTGGCGGGACGAACACTGAAGCTTTCTTT.